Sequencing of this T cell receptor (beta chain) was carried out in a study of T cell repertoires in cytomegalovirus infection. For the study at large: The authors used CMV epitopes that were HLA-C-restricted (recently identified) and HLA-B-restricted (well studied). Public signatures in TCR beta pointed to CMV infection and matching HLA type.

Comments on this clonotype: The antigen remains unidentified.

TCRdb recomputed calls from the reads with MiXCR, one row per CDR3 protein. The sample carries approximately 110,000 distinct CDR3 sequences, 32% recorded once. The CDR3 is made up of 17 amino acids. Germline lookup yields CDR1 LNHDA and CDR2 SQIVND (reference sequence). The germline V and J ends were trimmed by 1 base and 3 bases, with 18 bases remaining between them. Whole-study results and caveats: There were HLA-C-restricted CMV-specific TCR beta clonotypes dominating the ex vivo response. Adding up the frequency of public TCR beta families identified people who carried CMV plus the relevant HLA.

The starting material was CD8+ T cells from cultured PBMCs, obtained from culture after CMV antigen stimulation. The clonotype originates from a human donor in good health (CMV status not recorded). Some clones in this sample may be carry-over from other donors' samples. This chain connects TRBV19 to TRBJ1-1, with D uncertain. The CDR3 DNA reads TGTGCCAGTAGTATAGTGATTTCAGGCGATCCGGACACTGAAGCTTTCTTT. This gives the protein CASSIVISGDPDTEAFF.